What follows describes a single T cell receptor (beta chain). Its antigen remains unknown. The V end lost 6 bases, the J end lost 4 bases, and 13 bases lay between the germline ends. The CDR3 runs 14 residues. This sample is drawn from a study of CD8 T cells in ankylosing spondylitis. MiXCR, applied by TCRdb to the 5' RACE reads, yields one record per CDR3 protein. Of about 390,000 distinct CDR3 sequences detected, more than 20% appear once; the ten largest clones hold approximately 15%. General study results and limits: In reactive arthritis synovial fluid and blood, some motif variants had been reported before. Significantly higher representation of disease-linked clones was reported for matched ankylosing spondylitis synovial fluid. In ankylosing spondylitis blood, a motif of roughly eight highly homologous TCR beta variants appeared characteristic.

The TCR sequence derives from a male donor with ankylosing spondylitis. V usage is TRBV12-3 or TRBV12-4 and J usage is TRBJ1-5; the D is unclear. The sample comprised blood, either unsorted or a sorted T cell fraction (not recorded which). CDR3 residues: CASSKWGRNQPQHF. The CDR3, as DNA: TGTGCCAGCAGCAAGTGGGGTAGGAATCAGCCCCAGCATTTT.